This T cell receptor beta chain appears in the sequencing data of a study of CD8 T cells in Susac syndrome. Random hexamers were used to reverse transcribe the RNA input (about 0.5 to 1 ug). TCRdb reprocessed the immunoSEQ multiplex PCR reads via MiXCR and lists one record per CDR3 protein. The table records some 100,000 distinct CDR3 sequences, roughly 92% of them present only once. Germline V CDR1 and CDR2: SNHLY, FYNNEI. The CDR3 contains 12 residues. Unmatched junction bases numbered 7, after V lost 10 bases and J lost 5 bases. The chain combines TRBV2 with TRBJ2-5; the match to TRBD1 covers 7 bases. Sequencing was performed on CD8+ T cells from PBMCs. The TCR sequence derives from a human donor in good health. The CDR3 nucleotides are TGTGCCACCCGGGACAGTGGGGAGACCCAGTACTTC. Its protein product is CATRDSGETQYF. Full variable domain (missing parts from reference TRBV2 and TRBJ2-5): EPEVTQTPSHQVTQMGQEVILRCVPISNHLYFYWYRQILGQKVEFLVSFYNNEISEKSEIFDDQFSVERPDGSNFTLKIRSTKLEDSAMYFCATRDSGETQYFGPGTRLLVL.